The present T cell receptor (beta chain) was sequenced within a study of post-analysis software for immune sequencing data. Study background: Relapsing-remitting, secondary progressive and progressive-relapsing multiple sclerosis courses were included.

Notes on the study in general: In patients, roughly five TRBV segments were more frequent than in controls, with TRBV5-6, TRBV5-1 and TRBV20-1 among them.

The CDR3 extends over 16 amino acids. Trimming took off 1 base at V and 4 bases at J, with 16 bases between the two ends. About this clonotype itself: The antigen remains undetermined.

Unique molecular identifiers were built into the TCR beta cDNA libraries. Input populations of roughly 0.85 to 11 million T cells gave rise to some 500,000 cDNA molecules. TCRdb used MiXCR to reprocess the PCR reads, holding one entry per CDR3 protein. The sample has about 820,000 distinct CDR3 sequences; roughly half are singletons. The sample consisted of blood. The J gene is TRBJ1-2, the V gene TRBV12-3 or TRBV12-4, with D possibly matching TRBD1 (6 bases). The sequence came from a girl aged 10-17 years with multiple sclerosis. Here the CDR3 DNA reads TGTGCCAGCAGTTTAGTCCTTTCCGGGGGGGCCTATGGCTACACCTTC. Amino acid sequence: CASSLVLSGGAYGYTF.